Listed here are 21 T cell receptor beta chains from one sample, sequenced in a study of blood T cell repertoires in COVID-19. This table comes from immunoSEQ multiplex PCR, and its TCRdb copy is limited to in-frame clones, with some not included. The table includes 120,000 to 150,000 clones, roughly 88% detected once. The sample consisted of peripheral blood. The receptors were sampled from a woman aged 60-75 years with acute or convalescent COVID-19.

CDR3 protein: CASSLSSGGPYEQYF. CDR3 nucleotides: TGCGCCAGCAGCTTGAGTAGCGGGGGCCCCTACGAGCAGTACTTC. The rearrangement links TRBV5-1 to TRBJ2-7, with 9 bases fitting TRBD2. The CDR3 spans 15 residues. V dropped 1 base and J dropped 2; count of bases not matched to a gene: 4. Germline lookup yields CDR1 SGHRS and CDR2 YFSETQ.

The chain carries TRBV4-1 and TRBJ1-3; no firm D call. The length of the CDR3 is 16 residues. The germline gives CDR1 MGHRA, CDR2 YSYEKL. Trimming pared 3 bases from V and 0 bases from J, leaving 12 bases between. As DNA, the CDR3 is TGCGCCAGCAGCCATTTAGGACGGGACTCTGGAAACACCATATATTTT. This gives the protein CASSHLGRDSGNTIYF.

This clone was recorded a few times. V gene TRBV5-1 combines with J gene TRBJ2-2, with D unclear. CDR3 length equals 14 residues. V was pared by 0 bases and J by 1 base, with 4 bases between. CDR1 is SGHRS and CDR2 is YFSETQ in the germline V gene. CDR3 sequence (DNA): TGCGCCAGCAGCTTGGTCAGGAACACCGGGGAGCTGTTTTTT. It codes for CASSLVRNTGELFF.

The chain joins TRBV11-2 to TRBJ2-2; D possibly corresponds to TRBD2 (5 bases). Per the germline V gene, CDR1 is SGHAT and CDR2 is FQNNGV. This CDR3 is 12 amino acids long. Trimming shortened V by 6 bases and J by 5 bases, and 7 bases separated the two germline ends. DNA of the CDR3: TGTGCCAGCAGTCGGGGAACCGGGGAGCTGTTTTTT. It yields the protein CASSRGTGELFF.

This chain uses TRBV28 with TRBJ2-1; D possibly corresponds to TRBD1 (6 bases). Germline V gene lookup returns CDR1 MDHEN and CDR2 SYDVKM. This CDR3 has 17 amino acids. Trimming took 4 bases from V and 0 from J, leaving 16 bases between them. CDR3 protein: CASSSHLRGSSYNEQFF. In nucleotides, the CDR3 is TGTGCCAGCAGTTCCCACTTAAGGGGGAGCTCCTACAATGAGCAGTTCTTC.

The chain carries TRBV6-5 and TRBJ2-4, with 9 nucleotides matching TRBD1. J gave up 7 bases and V 2 bases, and 6 bases lay outside the gene matches. Germline lookup yields CDR1 MNHEY and CDR2 SVGAGI. CDR3 length: 15 amino acids. The CDR3 region has the DNA TGTGCCAGCAGTTACGATCCCGACAGGGGGAACATTCAGTACTTC. Translated: CASSYDPDRGNIQYF.

The chain has TRBV5-1 and TRBJ2-3; 7 bases map to TRBD1. The CDR3 runs to 14 residues. CDR1 SGHRS and CDR2 YFSETQ come from the germline V gene. The junction had 8 bases not matched to a gene; V was cut back by 4 bases and J by 6 bases. In nucleotides, the CDR3 is TGCGCCAGCAGCCCCGGACAGGATCTGGATACGCAGTATTTT. This sequence encodes CASSPGQDLDTQYF.

The V call is TRBV6-6, the J call TRBJ1-1; 9 nucleotides agree with TRBD1. CDR1 is MNHNY, CDR2 SVGAGI, per germline (reference sequence). The CDR3 is made up of 16 amino acids. V trimming: 3 bases; J trimming: 5 bases; junction bases outside the gene matches: 10. CDR3 sequence reads: CASSYAGTGKGTEAFF. The CDR3 DNA follows: TGTGCCAGCAGTTATGCCGGGACAGGGAAAGGAACTGAAGCTTTCTTT.

The V call is TRBV9, the J call TRBJ1-1, with 10 bases that match TRBD1. This CDR3 is 17 amino acids long. Germline CDR1 is SGDLS and CDR2 is YYNGEE. The V segment lost 3 bases and the J segment 6 bases; nucleotides outside the gene matches: 14. The CDR3 nucleotides read TGTGCCAGCAGCGATCCCCGGGACAGGGGTTGGGGGCCTGAAGCTTTCTTT. Its protein is CASSDPRDRGWGPEAFF.

This clone has only one observation. The V gene is TRBV5-6, the J gene TRBJ2-5; 8 nucleotides line up with TRBD1. The CDR3 contains 15 residues. V lost 3 bases and J lost 0; bases outside the gene matches: 4. In germline, CDR1 is SGHDT, CDR2 YYEEEE. CDR3 in DNA: TGTGCCAGCAGCTACGGGACAGGCTACCAAGAGACCCAGTACTTC. It yields the protein CASSYGTGYQETQYF. Combining the CDR3 with reference TRBV5-6 and TRBJ2-5 gives the whole variable domain DAGVTQSPTHLIKTRGQQVTLRCSPKSGHDTVSWYQQALGQGPQFIFQYYEEEERQRGNFPDRFSGHQFPNYSSELNVNALLLGDSALYLCASSYGTGYQETQYFGPGTRLLVL.

The chain links TRBV4-2 to TRBJ1-5; D gene unclear. CDR1 is LGHNA and CDR2 is YNFKEQ in the germline V gene. The V end was cut by 0 bases, the J end by 9 bases, with 12 bases between. This CDR3 comprises 14 residues. CDR3 sequence reads: CASSQDPGSGPQHF. CDR3 nucleotide sequence: TGTGCCAGCAGCCAAGATCCCGGGAGCGGGCCCCAGCATTTT.

This chain links TRBV15 with TRBJ1-6, with D possibly being TRBD1 (6 bases). The V gene lost 3 bases and the J gene lost 6 bases, with 15 bases spanning the gap. This CDR3 is built from 16 residues. Germline V gives CDR1 LNHNV, CDR2 YYDKDF (reference sequence). The DNA for the CDR3 is TGTGCCACCAGCAGGGAGGGGGGGGAAGGTAATTCACCCCTCCACTTT. Protein: CATSREGGEGNSPLHF.

The genes are TRBV5-1 and TRBJ2-3; tentative D call: TRBD2 (6 bases). CDR3 size: 14 residues. V lost 0 bases, J lost 2 bases, and 7 bases lay in between. The germline gives CDR1 SGHRS, CDR2 YFSETQ. The CDR3 region is CASSLGDFTDTQYF. The DNA for the CDR3 is TGCGCCAGCAGCTTGGGGGACTTCACAGATACGCAGTATTTT.

The chain has TRBV19 and TRBJ1-4, with D maybe TRBD1 (6 bases). Trimming removed 4 bases at V and 7 bases at J, with 19 bases between. Per germline, CDR1 LNHDA and CDR2 SQIVND (reference sequence). This CDR3 spans 16 amino acids. The CDR3 bases are TGTGCCAGTAGTACTATCGACAGGCCCCGGGGTGAAAAACTGTTTTTT. Residues: CASSTIDRPRGEKLFF.

The chain joins TRBV10-3 to TRBJ1-6; TRBD1 agrees at 9 bases. Per the germline V gene, CDR1 is ENHRY and CDR2 is SYGVKD. The CDR3 totals 18 residues. The junction had 6 bases not matched to a gene; V was cut back by 0 bases and J by 3 bases. The CDR3 region is CAISESLETGGYNSPLHF. The CDR3 bases are TGTGCCATCAGTGAGTCGTTGGAGACAGGGGGCTATAATTCACCCCTCCACTTT.

This clone was counted once. V usage is TRBV19 and J usage is TRBJ1-3, with 10 bases matching TRBD1. CDR1 and CDR2 (germline): LNHDA, SQIVND (reference sequence). With 8 bases clipped from V and 5 bases from J, the junction kept 12 bases outside the gene matches. The CDR3 consists of 16 residues. In nucleotides, the CDR3 is TGTGCCAGTCGCCACGGCGGACAGGGGGACAGAAACACCATATATTTT. Translation gives CASRHGGQGDRNTIYF.

The chain employs TRBV10-3 and TRBJ2-1, with 7 bases fitting TRBD2. The ends lost 10 bases at V and 2 bases at J; junction bases unmatched: 2. This CDR3 spans 12 amino acids. From germline, CDR1 is ENHRY and CDR2 SYGVKD. CDR3 sequence: CATGLTYNEQFF. The CDR3 coding sequence is TGTGCCACGGGACTAACCTACAATGAGCAGTTCTTC.

This chain connects TRBV28 to TRBJ2-6; TRBD1 agrees at 12 bases. V lost 2 bases and J lost 1; bases outside the gene matches: 15. This CDR3 has 22 residues. Germline V CDR1 and CDR2: MDHEN, SYDVKM. As DNA, the CDR3 is TGTGCCAGCAGTTTAAGAGGGACCGGGACAGGGGGCGTCAGATCTGGGGCCAACGTCCTGACTTTC. This gives the protein CASSLRGTGTGGVRSGANVLTF.

The chain combines TRBV7-6 with TRBJ1-6; 8 bases are shared with TRBD1. The CDR3 has 15 amino acids. Germline CDR1 is SGHVS and CDR2 is FNYEAQ. After removal of 5 bases from V and 7 bases from J, the junction contained 7 bases not matched to a gene. As DNA, the CDR3 is TGTGCCAGCAGCGCCCAACAGGGGGGGAATTCACCCCTCCACTTT. It encodes CASSAQQGGNSPLHF.

This chain uses TRBV5-4 with TRBJ1-2, with 8 bases that match TRBD1. With V trimmed by 2 bases and J by 2 bases, 5 bases remained unmatched. The CDR3 consists of 15 residues. The germline CDR1 and CDR2 sequences are SGHNT and YYREEE (reference sequence). The CDR3 protein is CASSFGQGGNYGYTF. CDR3 DNA sequence: TGTGCCAGCAGCTTCGGACAGGGAGGCAACTATGGCTACACCTTC. Together with reference TRBV5-4 and TRBJ1-2, the CDR3 gives the full variable domain: ETGVTQSPTHLIKTRGQQVTLRCSSQSGHNTVSWYQQALGQGPQFIFQYYREEENGRGNFPPRFSGLQFPNYSSELNVNALELDDSALYLCASSFGQGGNYGYTFGSGTRLTVV.

CDR3 protein: CASSPGTGKVNEQFF. CDR3 nucleotide sequence: TGTGCCAGCAGCCCCGGGACAGGGAAAGTCAATGAGCAGTTCTTC. The rearrangement joins TRBV7-9 to TRBJ2-1; 9 positions match TRBD1. The V gene end was trimmed by 5 bases and the J gene end by 6 bases; junction bases not matched to a gene: 8. In germline, CDR1 is SEHNR, CDR2 FQNEAQ (reference sequence). The CDR3 spans 15 residues. Full variable domain (remainder filled in from reference TRBV7-9 and TRBJ2-1): DTGVSQNPRHKITKRGQNVTFRCDPISEHNRLYWYRQTLGQGPEFLTYFQNEAQLEKSRLLSDRFSAERPKGSFSTLEIQRTEQGDSAMYLCASSPGTGKVNEQFFGPGTRLTVL.